Presented here are 27 T cell receptor beta chains from one specimen sequenced in a study of blood T cell repertoires in COVID-19. Sequenced by immunoSEQ multiplex PCR; TCRdb stores in-frame clones only, minus some. The table shows around 300,000 clones, with around 91% occurring only once. The sample was PBMCs or T cells enriched from blood (not recorded which). The receptors here all came from a woman aged 18-29 years with acute COVID-19.

This clone was picked up a small number of times. The chain uses TRBV29-1 and TRBJ1-1, with 10 bases matching TRBD1. Germline V gives CDR1 SQVTM, CDR2 ANQGSEA. The V and J ends lost 2 bases and 4 bases, in that order; junction bases with no gene match: 7. The CDR3 is 15 amino acids. CDR3 nucleotides: TGCAGCGTTGAATCTGACAGGGGGCTGAGCACTGAAGCTTTCTTT. This encodes CSVESDRGLSTEAFF. Based on the CDR3 plus reference TRBV29-1 and TRBJ1-1, the full variable domain is SAVISQKPSRDICQRGTSLTIQCQVDSQVTMMFWYRQQPGQSLTLIATANQGSEATYESGFVIDKFPISRPNLTFSTLTVSNMSPEDSSIYLCSVESDRGLSTEAFFGQGTRLTVV.

The gene calls are TRBV19 and TRBJ2-3, with D possibly matching TRBD2 (5 bases). Germline assignment: CDR1 LNHDA and CDR2 SQIVND (reference sequence). The V end was cut by 7 bases, the J end by 1 base, with 12 bases between. CDR3 length equals 14 residues. The CDR3 spells CASKDSHGTDTQYF. The DNA of the CDR3 is TGTGCCAGTAAGGACTCTCATGGCACAGATACGCAGTATTTT.

This chain links TRBV28 with TRBJ1-3, with D possibly matching TRBD1 (6 bases). This CDR3 comprises 13 residues. Trimming removed 6 bases at V and 3 bases at J, with 9 bases between. Germline loops: CDR1 MDHEN, CDR2 SYDVKM. This CDR3 is CASRGGNGNTIYF. Written as DNA, the CDR3 is TGTGCCAGCAGAGGGGGAAATGGAAACACCATATATTTT.

This chain uses TRBV6-5 with TRBJ2-3; D is unclear. Per the germline V gene, CDR1 is MNHEY and CDR2 is SVGAGI. Trimming pared 0 bases from V and 1 base from J, leaving 11 bases between. The CDR3 is 16 amino acids. In DNA, the CDR3 is TGTGCCAGCAGTTACTCAGGTAGCAGTGGCACAGATACGCAGTATTTT. Translated, it gives CASSYSGSSGTDTQYF.

The gene calls are TRBV24-1 and TRBJ2-3, with TRBD2 matching 11 bases. This CDR3 is built from 16 residues. Germline V CDR1 and CDR2: KGHDR, SFDVKD. The V segment lost 5 bases and the J segment 3 bases; nucleotides outside the gene matches: 6. CDR3 amino acids: CATSVRLAGLTDTQYF. The CDR3 DNA is TGTGCCACCAGTGTCAGACTAGCGGGGCTGACAGATACGCAGTATTTT.

This rearrangement joins TRBV7-2 to TRBJ1-3; maybe TRBD1 (5 bases). Trimming removed 3 bases from V and 4 bases from J, with 13 bases in between. The CDR3 is 15 amino acids. CDR1 is SGHTA, CDR2 FQGNSA, per germline. The CDR3 DNA sequence: TGTGCCAGCAGCTTGGGGGGTGGAATAGGAAACACCATATATTTT. The encoded protein is CASSLGGGIGNTIYF.

The chain uses TRBV2 and TRBJ2-7; a weak D match, TRBD1 (6 bases). Trimming pared 2 bases from V and 4 bases from J, leaving 12 bases between. Germline-derived CDR1 and CDR2 are SNHLY and FYNNEI. This CDR3 region has 14 residues. The CDR3 protein is CASSELEGVYEQYF. In DNA form, the CDR3 reads TGTGCCAGCAGTGAATTAGAGGGGGTTTACGAGCAGTACTTC.

The chain joins TRBV2 to TRBJ2-5; perhaps TRBD2 as D (6 bases). Germline CDR1 is SNHLY and CDR2 is FYNNEI. Trimming pared 2 bases from V and 3 bases from J, leaving 13 bases between. The CDR3 sequence is 15 residues long. The CDR3 loop is CASSESGLAKETQYF. CDR3 nucleotide sequence: TGTGCCAGCAGTGAATCAGGGCTAGCGAAAGAGACCCAGTACTTC.

The chain recombines TRBV28 with TRBJ1-2; no reliable D call. The V gene's germline CDR1 is MDHEN and CDR2 SYDVKM. This CDR3 region has 13 residues. Trimming removed 7 bases at V and 2 bases at J, with 11 bases between. The CDR3 nucleotides read TGTGCCAGCACCAATGGCAGAAACTATGGCTACACCTTC. Translating gives CASTNGRNYGYTF.

The count of this clone is one. The V call is TRBV11-2, the J call TRBJ2-7; 7 positions match TRBD2. Germline V gene sequence: CDR1 SGHAT, CDR2 FQNNGV. V dropped 5 bases and J dropped 1; count of bases not matched to a gene: 5. The CDR3 loop spans 14 amino acids. The CDR3 loop is CASSETSFSYEQYF. CDR3 bases: TGTGCCAGCAGCGAGACTAGCTTTTCCTACGAGCAGTACTTC.

This clone appeared a single time. CDR3 in DNA: TGTGCCAGCTCACCACGTATCGACACCTACGAGCAGTACTTC. It is translated as CASSPRIDTYEQYF. The V and J genes are TRBV18 and TRBJ2-7; D not certain. There are 14 residues in the CDR3. V was pared by 1 base and J by 2 bases, with 9 bases between. Germline values: CDR1 KGHSH, CDR2 LQKENI.

V and J are TRBV2 and TRBJ1-1, with unresolved D. The ends were cut back, 7 bases at V and 0 bases at J, with 15 bases in the middle. Germline V gene sequence: CDR1 SNHLY, CDR2 FYNNEI. CDR3 length: 15 amino acids. CDR3 sequence (DNA): TGTGCCAGCAAGTGGGAGGGATCAATGAACACTGAAGCTTTCTTT. Its translation is CASKWEGSMNTEAFF. The full variable domain, rest sourced from reference TRBV2 and TRBJ1-1, is EPEVTQTPSHQVTQMGQEVILRCVPISNHLYFYWYRQILGQKVEFLVSFYNNEISEKSEIFDDQFSVERPDGSNFTLKIRSTKLEDSAMYFCASKWEGSMNTEAFFGQGTRLTVV.

The V call is TRBV5-1, the J call TRBJ2-3; 14 nucleotides line up with TRBD2. The germline CDR1 and CDR2 sequences are SGHRS and YFSETQ. The CDR3 is 19 residues long. V shed 1 base, J shed 0 bases, and the junction held 7 bases outside the gene matches. The CDR3 region has the DNA TGCGCCAGCAGCTTGCCCTCGGGACTAGCGGGAGCTAGCACAGATACGCAGTATTTT. It is translated as CASSLPSGLAGASTDTQYF.

This clone was seen a single time. The genes are TRBV5-1 and TRBJ2-5, with D unclear. Germline V gene data show CDR1 as SGHRS and CDR2 as YFSETQ. Trimming removed 0 bases at V and 1 base at J, with 25 bases between. The CDR3 runs 20 residues. The CDR3 loop is CASSLAKMVQTRPVQETQYF. The DNA of the CDR3 is TGCGCCAGCAGCTTGGCCAAGATGGTTCAGACAAGGCCCGTCCAAGAGACCCAGTACTTC. Drawing the rest from reference TRBV5-1 and TRBJ2-5, the complete variable domain is KAGVTQTPRYLIKTRGQQVTLSCSPISGHRSVSWYQQTPGQGLQFLFEYFSETQRNKGNFPGRFSGRQFSNSRSEMNVSTLELGDSALYLCASSLAKMVQTRPVQETQYFGPGTRLLVL.

V and J are TRBV19 and TRBJ1-1; D remains unclear. Trimming stripped 5 bases from V and 2 bases from J, with 12 bases between. CDR1 is LNHDA and CDR2 is SQIVND in the germline V gene (reference sequence). The CDR3 totals 14 residues. The CDR3 region has the DNA TGTGCCAGTAGTTCCCCAGGATCCAACACTGAAGCTTTCTTT. Its translation: CASSSPGSNTEAFF. Using reference TRBV19 and TRBJ1-1 for the parts outside the CDR3, the full variable domain is DGGITQSPKYLFRKEGQNVTLSCEQNLNHDAMYWYRQDPGQGLRLIYYSQIVNDFQKGDIAEGYSVSREKKESFPLTVTSAQKNPTAFYLCASSSPGSNTEAFFGQGTRLTVV.

The chain employs TRBV6-6 and TRBJ1-1; D may be TRBD1 (6 bases). Germline CDR1 MNHNY, CDR2 SVGAGI (reference sequence). The germline V and J ends were trimmed by 7 bases and 5 bases, with 20 bases remaining between them. The CDR3 length is 15 residues. Here the CDR3 DNA reads TGTGCCAGCACCCTAGGTCCCAGGGGTGGGACTGAAGCTTTCTTT. Translated: CASTLGPRGGTEAFF.

This sequence joins TRBV28 and TRBJ2-1; D ambiguous. The CDR3 consists of 18 residues. The germline gives CDR1 MDHEN, CDR2 SYDVKM. V dropped 5 bases and J dropped 0 bases, with 20 bases sitting between them. The CDR3 is CASSPSLGGRSSYNEQFF. The CDR3 bases are TGTGCCAGCAGTCCTTCCTTAGGCGGTCGTAGCTCCTACAATGAGCAGTTCTTC. The full variable domain, completed using reference TRBV28 and TRBJ2-1, is DVKVTQSSRYLVKRTGEKVFLECVQDMDHENMFWYRQDPGLGLRLIYFSYDVKMKEKGDIPEGYSVSREKKERFSLILESASTNQTSMYLCASSPSLGGRSSYNEQFFGPGTRLTVL.

The V and J genes are TRBV7-9 and TRBJ2-7; a weak D match, TRBD1 (6 bases). This CDR3 comprises 15 residues. CDR1 and CDR2 from the germline V gene are SEHNR and FQNEAQ (reference sequence). Between the trimmed V and J ends, which lost 6 bases and 5 bases, there was a span of 20 bases. The CDR3: CASSTSRQGSNEQYF. In DNA, the CDR3 is TGTGCCAGCAGTACTTCTCGGCAGGGGAGTAACGAGCAGTACTTC.

This chain joins TRBV7-3 and TRBJ2-2; TRBD1 agrees at 8 bases. The length of the CDR3 is 16 residues. Germline V gene data show CDR1 as SGHTA and CDR2 as FQGTGA. V trimming: 5 bases; J trimming: 4 bases; junction bases outside the gene matches: 9. CDR3 bases: TGTGCCAGCAGCCCAAGACAGGGGCCCCCCACCGGGGAGCTGTTTTTT. Translation gives CASSPRQGPPTGELFF.

The rearrangement joins TRBV24-1 to TRBJ1-1, with TRBD1 identical over 7 bases. The CDR3 extends over 16 amino acids. V shed 10 bases and J 1 base; nucleotides not matched to a gene: 14. Germline loops: CDR1 KGHDR, CDR2 SFDVKD. DNA for the CDR3: TGTGCCACTGCAAGGGGAACAGGGGCCCCGAACACTGAAGCTTTCTTT. This gives the protein CATARGTGAPNTEAFF.

This sequence joins TRBV5-6 and TRBJ2-5, with D maybe TRBD2 (6 bases). Germline V gene data show CDR1 as SGHDT and CDR2 as YYEEEE. Trimming pared 1 base from V and 0 bases from J, leaving 13 bases between. The CDR3 sequence is 16 residues long. In nucleotides, the CDR3 is TGTGCCAGCAGCTTGAATGCGGGATTCGACCAAGAGACCCAGTACTTC. Its protein is CASSLNAGFDQETQYF.

J is TRBJ1-1 and V is TRBV19, with 9 nucleotides matching TRBD1. J was trimmed by 11 bases and V by 4 bases; bases with no gene match: 2. CDR3 length: 11 residues. Germline CDR1 LNHDA, CDR2 SQIVND (reference sequence). The CDR3 region is CASSRQGVAFF. CDR3 in DNA: TGTGCCAGTAGTAGACAGGGGGTGGCTTTCTTT.

This clone was found once. The V and J genes are TRBV5-1 and TRBJ2-7, with TRBD2 as a possible D gene (5 bases). Germline CDR1 is SGHRS and CDR2 is YFSETQ. The germline V and J ends were trimmed by 4 bases and 6 bases, with 17 bases remaining between them. This CDR3 region has 14 residues. Here the CDR3 reads CASSLTFTSSEQYF. The CDR3 nucleotides are TGCGCCAGCAGCCTTACCTTTACTAGTTCCGAGCAGTACTTC.

This chain connects TRBV2 to TRBJ1-5; D ambiguous. Trimming shortened V by 7 bases and J by 6 bases, and 10 bases separated the two germline ends. There are 12 residues in the CDR3. CDR1 and CDR2 (germline): SNHLY, FYNNEI. CDR3 amino acids: CASKEVFQPQHF. The DNA for the CDR3 is TGTGCCAGCAAGGAGGTATTTCAGCCCCAGCATTTT.

This chain links TRBV28 with TRBJ2-7; 9 bases are shared with TRBD1. Trimming at V came to 8 bases and at J to 3 bases, leaving 8 bases not matched to a gene. Germline loops: CDR1 MDHEN, CDR2 SYDVKM. The CDR3 is 14 residues long. In DNA form, the CDR3 reads TGTGCCAGCGGGGGGGACAGGGTAGACTACGAGCAGTACTTC. It codes for CASGGDRVDYEQYF.

The chain couples TRBV14 to TRBJ2-1, with 9 bases lining up with TRBD2. The CDR3 covers 12 residues. J gave up 15 bases and V 4 bases, and 7 bases lay outside the gene matches. Germline values: CDR1 SGHDN, CDR2 FVKESK. Here the CDR3 DNA reads TGTGCCAGCAGCCCAGGCGGGACTAGCCTGTTCTTC. Protein: CASSPGGTSLFF.

The rearrangement links TRBV7-2 to TRBJ2-2, with a tentative D call TRBD1 (6 bases). This CDR3 is built from 15 residues. Between the trimmed V and J ends, which lost 5 bases and 0 bases, there was a span of 10 bases. CDR1 SGHTA and CDR2 FQGNSA come from the germline V gene. The CDR3 DNA sequence: TGTGCCAGCAGCCCAGGGGTAACGAACACCGGGGAGCTGTTTTTT. Translation gives CASSPGVTNTGELFF.